This entry lists 7 T cell receptor beta chains sequenced from one sample in a study of cytomegalovirus exposure and HLA in healthy donors. Measured with immunoSEQ multiplex PCR; TCRdb has only the in-frame clones, and not every one. The table records fewer than 200,000 clones, about 89% of them present only once. The sample was PBMCs. These receptor sequences come from a man aged 18 to 35 in good health and CMV-seropositive.

The chain's CDR3 is CASSPQGGNEKLFF. CDR3 sequence (DNA): TGTGCCAGCAGTCCACAGGGCGGTAATGAAAAACTGTTTTTT. The chain combines TRBV28 with TRBJ1-4, with a weak D call TRBD1 (6 bases). Germline-derived CDR1 and CDR2 are MDHEN and SYDVKM. The CDR3 has 14 residues. The V end was cut by 5 bases, the J end by 4 bases, with 11 bases between.

The rearrangement joins TRBV5-1 to TRBJ2-3; 8 bases align to TRBD1. The CDR3 contains 16 residues. Per the germline V gene, CDR1 is SGHRS and CDR2 is YFSETQ. The ends lost 5 bases at V and 4 bases at J; junction bases unmatched: 12. The CDR3 reads CASSSGQGWISDTQYF. Here the CDR3 DNA reads TGCGCCAGCAGTTCAGGACAGGGTTGGATCTCAGATACGCAGTATTTT.

The chain carries TRBV4-1 and TRBJ2-1; possibly TRBD1 for D (5 bases). In germline, CDR1 is MGHRA, CDR2 YSYEKL. The ends were cut back, 6 bases at V and 4 bases at J, with 16 bases in the middle. This CDR3 is 15 amino acids long. The CDR3 bases are TGCGCCAGCAGTTACGGAGCAGGGTCATACAATGAGCAGTTCTTC. Translation gives CASSYGAGSYNEQFF.

As to this clone: The junction shows a germline mismatch at one end, possibly a read error. This chain joins TRBV7-7 and TRBJ2-2; D remains unclear. This CDR3 spans 15 amino acids. CDR1 is SSHAT and CDR2 is FNYEAQ in the germline V gene (reference sequence). This CDR3 is CASSLASPNTGELFF. In DNA form, the CDR3 reads TGTGCTAGCAGCTTAGCCAGTCCGAACACCGGGGAGCTGTTTTTT.

The chain combines TRBV7-2 with TRBJ2-2; TRBD1 aligns across 7 bases. Germline CDR1 reads SGHTA; CDR2 reads FQGNSA. The V segment lost 5 bases and the J segment 2 bases; nucleotides outside the gene matches: 5. The CDR3 extends over 15 amino acids. This chain's CDR3 is CASSPQGLNTGELFF. In DNA, the CDR3 is TGTGCCAGCAGCCCACAGGGGTTAAACACCGGGGAGCTGTTTTTT.

This clone was detected only once. This sequence joins TRBV15 and TRBJ2-5; D possibly corresponds to TRBD2 (6 bases). The germline V gene encodes CDR1 LNHNV and CDR2 YYDKDF (reference sequence). The CDR3 loop spans 14 amino acids. Trimming shortened V by 1 base and J by 5 bases, and 11 bases separated the two germline ends. CDR3 sequence (DNA): TGTGCCACCAGCAGAGGCGGTGGGGGGGAGACCCAGTACTTC. Its translation: CATSRGGGGETQYF.

The V and J genes are TRBV19 and TRBJ2-1; 7 nucleotides line up with TRBD1. The V and J ends lost 10 bases and 9 bases, in that order; junction bases with no gene match: 6. Germline V gene sequence: CDR1 LNHDA, CDR2 SQIVND (reference sequence). This CDR3 spans 11 amino acids. The CDR3 spells CATRGGLEQFF. CDR3 nucleotides: TGTGCCACTCGAGGGGGCCTTGAGCAGTTCTTC.